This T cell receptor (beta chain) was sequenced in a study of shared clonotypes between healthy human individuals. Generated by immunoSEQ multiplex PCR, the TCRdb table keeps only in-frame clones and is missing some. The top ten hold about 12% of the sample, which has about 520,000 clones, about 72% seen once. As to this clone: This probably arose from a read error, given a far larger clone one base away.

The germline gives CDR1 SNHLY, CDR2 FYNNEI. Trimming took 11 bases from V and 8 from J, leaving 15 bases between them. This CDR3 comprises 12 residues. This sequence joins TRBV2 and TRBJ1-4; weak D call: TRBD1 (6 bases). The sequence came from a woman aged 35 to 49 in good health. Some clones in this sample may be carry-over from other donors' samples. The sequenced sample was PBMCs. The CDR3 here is CAGISTGEKLFF. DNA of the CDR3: TGTGCCGGCATCTCAACAGGGGAAAAACTGTTTTTT. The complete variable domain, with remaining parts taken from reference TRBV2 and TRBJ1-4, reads EPEVTQTPSHQVTQMGQEVILRCVPISNHLYFYWYRQILGQKVEFLVSFYNNEISEKSEIFDDQFSVERPDGSNFTLKIRSTKLEDSAMYFCAGISTGEKLFFGSGTQLSVL.